This entry lists 16 T cell receptor beta chains sequenced from one sample in a study of T-cell reconstitution after alpha-beta-depleted transplantation in children (dated by TCRdb to 2015 to 2016). Receptors were amplified or captured by PCR. The reads were generated on an Illumina HiSeq 2500. To normalize quantification of the TCRbeta repertoire, the TCR libraries were built with molecular barcoding that relied on unique molecular identifiers. TCRdb took the public reads, trimmed them with fastp at Q25, ran MiXCR for clone calling and kept in-frame beta chains. Every entry covers one CDR3 protein and lists the most common genes and DNA from its rows. Within this sample are 200,000 to 250,000 distinct CDR3 sequences, with approximately 10% of them counted one time only. The ten largest clones capture about 28% of the sample. Per the publication, the treatment or condition label means: allogeneic hematopoietic cell transplantation with graft depleted of TCRalphabeta T cells and CD19 B cells.

The starting material was PBMCs, obtained before TCRalphabeta/CD19-depleted stem cell transplant. The receptors come from a child under two years old with acute myeloid leukemia, due to receive a stem cell transplant.

In this sample, this clonotype turned up once. With a much larger clone just one base away, this may be a read error. This rearrangement joins TRBV28 to TRBJ2-3; the D is unclear. CDR3 length equals 13 residues. V lost 3 bases, J lost 4 bases, and 8 bases lay in between. Per germline, CDR1 MDHEN and CDR2 SYDVKM. CDR3 in DNA: TGTGCCAGCAGTTTGGTGAGGCCAGATACGCAGTATTTT. This translates into CASSLVRPDTQYF.

This clonotype was seen ten or more times. V gene TRBV9 combines with J gene TRBJ2-1, with TRBD2 matching 11 bases. Germline V lookup: CDR1 SGDLS, CDR2 YYNGEE. Trimming removed 0 bases from V and 7 bases from J; junction bases left unmatched: 3. CDR3 length equals 15 residues. The CDR3 reads CASSVVSGRGNEQFF. The CDR3 DNA reads as TGTGCCAGCAGCGTAGTTAGCGGGAGGGGAAATGAGCAGTTCTTC.

Points on this clonotype: This may arise from a read error, as a much more abundant clone is one base away. The genes are TRBV5-1 and TRBJ1-5; 10 bases map to TRBD1. This CDR3 contains 15 residues. Germline CDR1 and CDR2: SGHRS and YFSETQ. In DNA, the CDR3 is TGCGCCAGCAGCTTGTCGGGACAGGGGAATCAGCCCCTGCATTTT. It yields the protein CASSLSGQGNQPLHF.

Note on this clonotype: This clone may be a read error of a much larger clone one base away. This chain joins TRBV3-1 and TRBJ2-1; tentatively, D is TRBD2 (6 bases). Germline V CDR1 and CDR2: LGHDT, YNNKEL (reference sequence). The CDR3 runs 15 residues. The CDR3 nucleotides are TGTGCCAGCAGGCAAGATAAGGGACTGAGTAATGAGCAGTTCTTC. Translating gives CASRQDKGLSNEQFF.

There are many counts of this clonotype. The chain recombines TRBV20-1 with TRBJ2-1; D is perhaps TRBD2 (6 bases). CDR1 and CDR2 from the germline V gene are DFQATT and SNEGSKA (reference sequence). The CDR3 totals 16 residues. Trimming left V 6 bases short and J 2 bases short, with 20 bases between. CDR3 in amino acids: CSATLNGRGTYNEQFF. CDR3 DNA: TGCAGTGCCACCTTGAACGGGAGAGGGACCTACAATGAGCAGTTCTTC.

This clonotype showed up many times. The chain recombines TRBV29-1 with TRBJ2-1; 7 bases agree with TRBD2. The CDR3 consists of 10 residues. The junction had 5 bases not matched to a gene; V was cut back by 3 bases and J by 15 bases. Germline CDR1 and CDR2: SQVTM and ANQGSEA. Here the CDR3 reads CSVDLRGSFF. The DNA for the CDR3 is TGCAGCGTTGATTTGCGGGGGTCGTTCTTC.

There are many counts of this clonotype. The CDR3: CASSPHGWEQFF. CDR3 nucleotide sequence: TGTGCCAGCAGCCCCCATGGATGGGAGCAGTTCTTC. This chain uses TRBV7-9 with TRBJ2-1; unclear D gene. Germline V CDR1 and CDR2: SEHNR, FQNEAQ (reference sequence). Between the trimmed V and J ends, which lost 5 bases and 10 bases, there was a span of 12 bases. The CDR3 extends over 12 amino acids.

This clonotype was observed a few times. The CDR3 sequence is CASSRDSTPSGSYF. Here the CDR3 DNA reads TGTGCCAGCTCCCGGGACTCCACGCCTTCGGGATCGTATTTT. The V gene is TRBV7-2, the J gene TRBJ2-3, with a possible D match to TRBD2 (6 bases). Between the trimmed V and J ends, which lost 8 bases and 14 bases, there was a span of 26 bases. The CDR3 consists of 14 residues. Germline loops: CDR1 SGHTA, CDR2 FQGNSA.

This clonotype was seen many times. CDR3 sequence: CASTPWYETEAFF. The CDR3 bases are TGTGCCAGCACTCCCTGGTATGAGACTGAAGCTTTCTTT. The chain recombines TRBV7-2 with TRBJ1-1; D is uncertain. Trimming cost V 7 bases and J 5 bases, with 14 bases left between them. From germline, CDR1 is SGHTA and CDR2 FQGNSA. The CDR3 is 13 amino acids.

The gene calls are TRBV2 and TRBJ2-3; 9 bases are shared with TRBD2. V lost 6 bases and J lost 4; bases outside the gene matches: 5. Looked up from germline, CDR1 is SNHLY and CDR2 is FYNNEI. This CDR3 has 14 residues. CDR3 in DNA: TGTGCCAGCAGGCGGGAGGGCCTAGCAGATACGCAGTATTTT. This sequence encodes CASRREGLADTQYF.

This clonotype was seen repeatedly, ten times or more. The chain links TRBV5-1 to TRBJ2-3; 8 bases match TRBD2. The V gene's germline CDR1 is SGHRS and CDR2 YFSETQ. The V segment lost 4 bases and the J segment 2 bases; nucleotides outside the gene matches: 6. The CDR3 consists of 15 residues. CDR3 bases: TGCGCCAGCAGCCCCCCGCGGGGGGACACAGATACGCAGTATTTT. Translated, it gives CASSPPRGDTDTQYF.

This clonotype was found many times. CDR3: CASSYGTARVMNTEAFF. The CDR3 DNA reads as TGCGCCAGCAGCTATGGGACAGCGAGGGTGATGAACACTGAAGCTTTCTTT. J is TRBJ1-1 and V is TRBV5-1, with 7 bases lining up with TRBD1. CDR3 size: 17 residues. Germline V gives CDR1 SGHRS, CDR2 YFSETQ. The J segment lost 0 bases and the V segment lost 3 bases, leaving 11 bases of the junction unmatched.

This clonotype was observed many times. The chain links TRBV29-1 to TRBJ1-5; D is ambiguous. CDR1 and CDR2 (germline): SQVTM, ANQGSEA. The CDR3 is 12 amino acids. The CDR3 coding sequence is TGCGCGGTAGCAGGCGGCAGTCAGCCCCAGCATTTT. Amino acid sequence: CAVAGGSQPQHF.

This clonotype was seen at least ten times. This chain uses TRBV19 with TRBJ2-7, with 11 bases matching TRBD2. The CDR3 has 15 amino acids. The germline gives CDR1 LNHDA, CDR2 SQIVND (reference sequence). After removal of 3 bases from V and 5 bases from J, the junction contained 6 bases not matched to a gene. The CDR3 DNA reads TGTGCCAGTAGTATCGCCCGACTAGCGGGACACGAGCAGTACTTC. Its protein product is CASSIARLAGHEQYF. Full variable domain (outside the CDR3, taken from reference TRBV19 and TRBJ2-7): DGGITQSPKYLFRKEGQNVTLSCEQNLNHDAMYWYRQDPGQGLRLIYYSQIVNDFQKGDIAEGYSVSREKKESFPLTVTSAQKNPTAFYLCASSIARLAGHEQYFGPGTRLTVT.

This clonotype was seen repeatedly, ten times or more. This chain uses TRBV29-1 with TRBJ2-1, with D unclear. There are 16 residues in the CDR3. Trimming removed 2 bases at V and 0 bases at J, with 14 bases between. From germline, CDR1 is SQVTM and CDR2 ANQGSEA. CDR3 DNA sequence: TGCAGCGTTGAATGGTCTTCCCTTCACTCCTACAATGAGCAGTTCTTC. Translation gives CSVEWSSLHSYNEQFF.

This clonotype was observed many times. The chain joins TRBV5-1 to TRBJ2-2, with D hard to call. The CDR3 runs to 15 residues. V gave up 0 bases and J gave up 0 bases, with 6 bases separating them. The germline gives CDR1 SGHRS, CDR2 YFSETQ. This chain's CDR3 is CASSLGHANTGELFF. The CDR3 nucleotides are TGCGCCAGCAGCTTGGGACATGCGAACACCGGGGAGCTGTTTTTT. The whole variable domain, remainder taken from reference TRBV5-1 and TRBJ2-2, is KAGVTQTPRYLIKTRGQQVTLSCSPISGHRSVSWYQQTPGQGLQFLFEYFSETQRNKGNFPGRFSGRQFSNSRSEMNVSTLELGDSALYLCASSLGHANTGELFFGEGSRLTVL.